This T cell receptor beta chain comes out of a study of radiotherapy plus CTLA-4 blockade in lung cancer. Germline lookup yields CDR1 KGHSH and CDR2 LQKENI. This CDR3 spans 13 amino acids. Trimming pared 2 bases from V and 6 bases from J, leaving 11 bases between. The assay was immunoSEQ multiplex PCR, and TCRdb's table has in-frame clones only and misses some. This sample yields 51,000 or so clones, of which roughly 76% are seen a single time; more than 9.5% belongs to the top ten. The V and J genes are TRBV18 and TRBJ2-7, with D possibly TRBD2 on 5 matching bases. This specimen was peripheral blood, taken from a patient treated with radiotherapy plus ipilimumab. The receptor comes from a human donor with non-small cell lung cancer who had stable disease on radiotherapy plus ipilimumab. The CDR3 loop reads CASSPGGEREQYF. The CDR3 region has the DNA TGTGCCAGCTCACCAGGTGGGGAGCGCGAGCAGTACTTC.